This T cell receptor (beta chain) was identified in a study of T-cell memory formation after mild COVID-19. Study-wide context: TCR clusters largely stayed donor specific. Broader study findings: Mainly CM and EM harbored the contracting CD4+ clones; mainly EMRA harbored the CD8+ ones.

Germline CDR1 reads SGHVS; CDR2 reads FNYEAQ. The CDR3 is made up of 16 amino acids. Between the trimmed V and J ends, which lost 3 bases and 3 bases, there was a span of 16 bases. TCRdb re-analysed the 5' RACE reads in MiXCR, keeping a single row per CDR3 protein. The data show approximately 290,000 distinct CDR3 sequences, approximately 15% seen once. This clonotype was seen only a few times. The antigen is unknown. This clonotype was obtained from a man aged 18 to 35 who had mild COVID-19 (a few samples of this study predate the infection). Cell type and time point are not known. The chain has TRBV7-6 and TRBJ2-3, with unresolved D. Sequencing was done on a sample of PBMCs or a T cell subset sorted from them (not recorded which). Written as DNA, the CDR3 is TGTGCCAGCAGCTTTGGGCCAGATCGTAGTACAGATACGCAGTATTTT. It is translated as CASSFGPDRSTDTQYF. Supplemented by reference TRBV7-6 and TRBJ2-3, the full variable domain reads GAGVSQSPRYKVTKRGQDVALRCDPISGHVSLYWYRQALGQGPEFLTYFNYEAQQDKSGLPNDRFSAERPEGSISTLTIQRTEQRDSAMYRCASSFGPDRSTDTQYFGPGTRLTVL.